What follows are 13 T cell receptor beta chains derived from one specimen sequenced in a study of OX40 agonist ivuxolimab in advanced cancers. Some clones are missing from TCRdb's copy, which holds only in-frame ones; the method was immunoSEQ multiplex PCR. This table holds approximately 70,000 clones, roughly nine tenths found once. Sequencing was performed on CD4+ or CD8+ T cells sorted from blood, taken in a trial of the OX40 agonist ivuxolimab. The receptors originated from an adult with an advanced solid tumor such as melanoma, head and neck, liver or kidney cancer.

The rearrangement links TRBV9 to TRBJ2-3; no firm D call. Germline values: CDR1 SGDLS, CDR2 YYNGEE. V lost 1 base and J lost 5, with 8 bases in between. The CDR3 runs 13 residues. The CDR3 bases are TGTGCCAGCAGCGTATCCCTCCTAGATACGCAGTATTTT. This sequence encodes CASSVSLLDTQYF.

This clone was counted once. The chain's CDR3 is CASSQDRTSGNTIYF. The CDR3 nucleotides are TGCGCCAGCAGCCAGGACCGGACATCCGGAAACACCATATATTTT. V gene TRBV4-3 combines with J gene TRBJ1-3; TRBD1 is a possible D gene (5 bases). The CDR3 totals 15 residues. V was clipped by 3 bases and J by 4 bases, with 13 bases between them. Germline CDR1 reads LGHNA; CDR2 reads YSLEER.

This chain joins TRBV11-3 and TRBJ2-7; TRBD2 matches at 7 bases. Trimming removed 0 bases from V and 0 bases from J; junction bases left unmatched: 11. CDR1 and CDR2 from the germline V gene are SGHNT and YENEEA. The CDR3 covers 18 residues. CDR3 sequence: CASSLDSWASGSSYEQYF. In nucleotides, the CDR3 is TGTGCCAGCAGCTTAGATAGTTGGGCTAGCGGAAGCTCCTACGAGCAGTACTTC.

The chain uses TRBV4-3 and TRBJ1-5; D remains ambiguous. Germline-derived CDR1 and CDR2 are LGHNA and YSLEER. The CDR3 has 13 amino acids. V shed 0 bases and J shed 7 bases, with 7 bases lying between them. CDR3 nucleotide sequence: TGCGCCAGCAGCCAAGACAAGGACCAGCCCCAGCATTTT. It codes for CASSQDKDQPQHF.

The chain has TRBV28 and TRBJ1-5, with D possibly matching TRBD1 (5 bases). The CDR3 contains 14 residues. The V gene lost 2 bases and the J gene lost 1 base, with 6 bases spanning the gap. Germline values: CDR1 MDHEN, CDR2 SYDVKM. This CDR3 is CASSLRQSNQPQHF. The CDR3 bases are TGTGCCAGCAGTTTAAGACAGAGCAATCAGCCCCAGCATTTT.

This rearrangement joins TRBV5-6 to TRBJ1-2, with 8 nucleotides matching TRBD1. Germline V gene lookup returns CDR1 SGHDT and CDR2 YYEEEE. V shed 2 bases and J 8 bases; nucleotides not matched to a gene: 11. The length of the CDR3 is 15 residues. The DNA for the CDR3 is TGTGCCAGCAGCTTACCCCAGGGGGCAGCTCGAGGCTACACCTTC. Amino acids: CASSLPQGAARGYTF.

The rearrangement links TRBV19 to TRBJ1-1, with D uncertain. Trimming shortened V by 4 bases and J by 4 bases, and 13 bases separated the two germline ends. This CDR3 is built from 14 residues. Germline CDR1 and CDR2: LNHDA and SQIVND (reference sequence). The CDR3 spells CASSKDGGSTEAFF. The DNA of the CDR3 is TGTGCCAGTAGTAAGGACGGTGGGAGCACTGAAGCTTTCTTT.

The rearrangement links TRBV19 to TRBJ2-1, with a tentative D call TRBD2 (5 bases). The V gene lost 1 base and the J gene lost 4 bases, with 11 bases spanning the gap. This CDR3 spans 15 amino acids. Germline V gene data show CDR1 as LNHDA and CDR2 as SQIVND (reference sequence). CDR3 in amino acids: CASSIAQAVYNEQFF. The CDR3 DNA reads TGTGCCAGTAGTATAGCTCAAGCGGTGTACAATGAGCAGTTCTTC.

The chain employs TRBV27 and TRBJ1-1, with 7 positions matching TRBD1. V lost 2 bases and J lost 5; bases outside the gene matches: 5. CDR1 is MNHEY, CDR2 SMNVEV, per germline (reference sequence). The length of the CDR3 is 14 residues. CDR3 protein: CASSLGRGGTEAFF. The DNA for the CDR3 is TGTGCCAGCAGTTTAGGCAGGGGGGGAACTGAAGCTTTCTTT.

The J gene is TRBJ1-1, the V gene TRBV5-5; no reliable D call. Germline CDR1 SGHKS, CDR2 YYEKEE (reference sequence). The CDR3 loop spans 13 amino acids. Trimming shortened V by 2 bases and J by 3 bases, and 8 bases separated the two germline ends. The CDR3 loop reads CASSFRRDTEAFF. In DNA form, the CDR3 reads TGTGCCAGCAGCTTTCGACGGGACACTGAAGCTTTCTTT.

The gene calls are TRBV2 and TRBJ2-7; the D call may be TRBD1 or TRBD2 (5 bases each). The last part of the DNA fits TRBJ2-5 better; the J call may be wrong. The CDR3 is 14 amino acids. Germline V lookup: CDR1 SNHLY, CDR2 FYNNEI. CDR3 residues: CASSERGRKETQYF. The CDR3 coding sequence is TGTGCCAGCAGTGAAAGGGGACGGAAAGAGACCCAGTACTTC.

The V and J genes are TRBV18 and TRBJ2-3; 8 positions agree with TRBD2. Losses at the gene ends were 3 bases for V and 4 bases for J; bases not matched to a gene: 18. Germline V lookup: CDR1 KGHSH, CDR2 LQKENI. This CDR3 has 19 amino acids. CDR3 in DNA: TGTGCCAGCTCACCCCGTGGAGCCGGCGGGGGGAGGCTTCCAGATACGCAGTATTTT. Its translation is CASSPRGAGGGRLPDTQYF.

The chain is built from TRBV10-1 and TRBJ1-2; tentative D call: TRBD1 (5 bases). In germline, CDR1 is WNHNN, CDR2 SYGVQD (reference sequence). V lost 0 bases, J lost 7 bases, and 15 bases lay in between. This CDR3 comprises 15 residues. The CDR3 here is CASSESGREAVGYTF. CDR3 nucleotides: TGCGCCAGCAGTGAGTCCGGCAGGGAGGCGGTTGGCTACACCTTC.